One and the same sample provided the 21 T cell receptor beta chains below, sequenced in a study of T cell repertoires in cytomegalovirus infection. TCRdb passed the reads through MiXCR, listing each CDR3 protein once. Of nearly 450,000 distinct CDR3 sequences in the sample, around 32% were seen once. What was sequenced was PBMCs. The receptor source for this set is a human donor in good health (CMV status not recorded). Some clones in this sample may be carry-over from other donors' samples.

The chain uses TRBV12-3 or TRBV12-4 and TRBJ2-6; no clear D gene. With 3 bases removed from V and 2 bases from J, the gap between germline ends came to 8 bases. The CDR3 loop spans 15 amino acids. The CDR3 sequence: CASSFVGTGANVLTF. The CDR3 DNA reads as TGTGCCAGCAGTTTCGTGGGGACTGGGGCCAACGTCCTGACTTTC.

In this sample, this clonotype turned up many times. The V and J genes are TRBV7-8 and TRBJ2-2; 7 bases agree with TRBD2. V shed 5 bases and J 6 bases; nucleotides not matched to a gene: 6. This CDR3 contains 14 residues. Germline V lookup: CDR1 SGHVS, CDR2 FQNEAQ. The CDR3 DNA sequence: TGTGCCAGCAGCCTCCTCCGGGGGGCCGGGGAGCTGTTTTTT. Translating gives CASSLLRGAGELFF.

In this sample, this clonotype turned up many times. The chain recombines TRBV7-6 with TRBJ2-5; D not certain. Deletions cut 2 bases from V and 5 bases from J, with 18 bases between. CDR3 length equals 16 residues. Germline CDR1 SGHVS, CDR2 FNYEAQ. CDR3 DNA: TGTGCCAGCAGCTTACGGTCCCCAGCAGTCAGCGAGACCCAGTACTTC. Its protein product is CASSLRSPAVSETQYF.

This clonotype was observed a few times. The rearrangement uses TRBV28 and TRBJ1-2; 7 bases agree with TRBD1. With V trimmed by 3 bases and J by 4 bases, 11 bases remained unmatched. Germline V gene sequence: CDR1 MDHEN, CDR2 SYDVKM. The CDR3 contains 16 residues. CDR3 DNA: TGTGCCAGCAGTTTCCCGGGTGGAGGGGGCGCCTATGGCTACACCTTC. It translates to CASSFPGGGGAYGYTF.

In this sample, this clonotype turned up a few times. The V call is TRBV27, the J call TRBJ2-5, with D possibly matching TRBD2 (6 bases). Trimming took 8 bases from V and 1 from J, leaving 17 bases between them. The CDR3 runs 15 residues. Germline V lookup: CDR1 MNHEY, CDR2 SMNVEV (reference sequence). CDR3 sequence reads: CASSPLGGIQETQYF. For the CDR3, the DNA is TGTGCCAGCTCCCCCTTGGGCGGGATCCAAGAGACCCAGTACTTC.

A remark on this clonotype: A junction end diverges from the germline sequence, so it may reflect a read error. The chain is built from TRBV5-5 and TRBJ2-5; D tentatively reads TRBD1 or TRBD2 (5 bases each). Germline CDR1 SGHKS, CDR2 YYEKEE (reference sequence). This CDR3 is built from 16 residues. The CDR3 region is CASSLEGPPLRETPYF. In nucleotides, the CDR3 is TGTGCCAGCAGCCTTGAGGGACCCCCCCTACGAGAGACCCCGTACTTC.

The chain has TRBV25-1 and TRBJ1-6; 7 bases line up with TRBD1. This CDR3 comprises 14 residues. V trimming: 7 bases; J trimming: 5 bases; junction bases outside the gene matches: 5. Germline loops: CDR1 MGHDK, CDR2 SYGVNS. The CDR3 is CASKQTGNNSPLHF. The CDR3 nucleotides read TGTGCCAGCAAGCAGACAGGGAATAATTCACCCCTCCACTTT.

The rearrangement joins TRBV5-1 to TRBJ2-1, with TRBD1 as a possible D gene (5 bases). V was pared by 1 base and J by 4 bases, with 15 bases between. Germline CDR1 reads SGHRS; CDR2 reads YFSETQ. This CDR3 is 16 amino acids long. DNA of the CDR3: TGCGCCAGCAGCTTGCATCCCACAGGCGATTACAATGAGCAGTTCTTC. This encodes CASSLHPTGDYNEQFF.

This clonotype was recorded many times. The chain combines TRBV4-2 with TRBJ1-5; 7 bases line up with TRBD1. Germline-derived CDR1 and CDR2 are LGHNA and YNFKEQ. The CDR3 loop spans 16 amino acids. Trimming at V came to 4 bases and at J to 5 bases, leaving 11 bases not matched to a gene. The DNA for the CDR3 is TGTGCCAGCAGCCCCATACAGGGGATAGTGGATCAGCCCCAGCATTTT. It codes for CASSPIQGIVDQPQHF.

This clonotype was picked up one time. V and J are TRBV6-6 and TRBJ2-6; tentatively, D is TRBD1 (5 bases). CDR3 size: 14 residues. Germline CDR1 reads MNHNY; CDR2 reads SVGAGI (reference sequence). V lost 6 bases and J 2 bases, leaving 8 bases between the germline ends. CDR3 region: CASRVDTGANVLTF. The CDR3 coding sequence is TGTGCCAGCAGAGTGGACACTGGGGCCAACGTCCTGACTTTC.

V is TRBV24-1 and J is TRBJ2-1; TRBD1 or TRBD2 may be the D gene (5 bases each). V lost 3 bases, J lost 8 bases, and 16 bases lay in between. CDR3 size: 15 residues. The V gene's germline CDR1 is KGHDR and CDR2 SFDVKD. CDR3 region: CATSDARGVRDEQFF. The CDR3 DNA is TGTGCCACCAGTGATGCACGGGGAGTCAGGGATGAGCAGTTCTTC.

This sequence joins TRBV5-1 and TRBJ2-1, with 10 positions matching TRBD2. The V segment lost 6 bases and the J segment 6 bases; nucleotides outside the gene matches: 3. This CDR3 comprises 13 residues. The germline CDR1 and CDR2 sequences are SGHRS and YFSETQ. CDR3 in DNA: TGCGCCAGCACTAGCGGGGGTAGCAATGAGCAGTTCTTC. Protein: CASTSGGSNEQFF.

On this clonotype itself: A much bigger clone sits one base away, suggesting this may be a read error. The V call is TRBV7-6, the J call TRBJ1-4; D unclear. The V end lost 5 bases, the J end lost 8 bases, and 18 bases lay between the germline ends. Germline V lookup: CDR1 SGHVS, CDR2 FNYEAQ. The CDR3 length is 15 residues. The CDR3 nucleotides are TGTGCCAGCAGCCCTAAGACGAGCCTCGGGGAAAAACTGTTTTTT. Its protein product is CASSPKTSLGEKLFF.

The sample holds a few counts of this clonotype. DNA of the CDR3: TGTGCCAGTAGTATTGTGTTGCAGGGGAATCAGCCCCAGCATTTT. Translating gives CASSIVLQGNQPQHF. The V call is TRBV19, the J call TRBJ1-5; tentatively, D is TRBD1 (6 bases). This CDR3 has 15 amino acids. Germline V gene lookup returns CDR1 LNHDA and CDR2 SQIVND (reference sequence). V was pared by 3 bases and J by 4 bases, with 13 bases between.

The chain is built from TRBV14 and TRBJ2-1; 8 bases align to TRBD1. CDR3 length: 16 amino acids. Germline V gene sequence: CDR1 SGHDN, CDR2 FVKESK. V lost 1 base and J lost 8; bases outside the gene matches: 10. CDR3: CASSQGWQGAVDEQFF. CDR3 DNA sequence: TGTGCCAGCAGCCAAGGATGGCAGGGGGCTGTCGATGAGCAGTTCTTC.

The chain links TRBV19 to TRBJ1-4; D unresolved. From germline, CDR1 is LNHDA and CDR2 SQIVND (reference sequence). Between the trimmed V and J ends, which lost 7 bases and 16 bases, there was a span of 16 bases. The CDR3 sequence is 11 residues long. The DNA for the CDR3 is TGTGCCAGTACCCGAGACTATACGGCGTTTTTT. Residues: CASTRDYTAFF.

The CDR3 region is CASTLHEGRINYGYTF. The CDR3, as DNA: TGTGCCAGCACCTTACACGAGGGAAGAATCAACTATGGCTACACCTTC. The chain couples TRBV6-2 or TRBV6-3 to TRBJ1-2; D is uncertain. There are 16 residues in the CDR3. In germline, CDR1 is MNHEY, CDR2 SVGEGT. Trimming took off 7 bases at V and 2 bases at J, with 20 bases between the two ends.

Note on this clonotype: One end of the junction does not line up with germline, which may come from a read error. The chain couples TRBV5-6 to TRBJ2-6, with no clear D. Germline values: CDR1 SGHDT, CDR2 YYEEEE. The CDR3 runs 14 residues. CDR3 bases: TGTGCCAGAAGCTTGGGTCCTGGTGCCAACGTCCTGACTTTC. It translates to CARSLGPGANVLTF.

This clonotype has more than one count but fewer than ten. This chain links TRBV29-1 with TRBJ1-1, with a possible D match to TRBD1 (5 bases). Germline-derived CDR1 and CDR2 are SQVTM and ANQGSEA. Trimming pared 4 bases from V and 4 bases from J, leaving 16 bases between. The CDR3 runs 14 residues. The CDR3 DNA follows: TGCAGCGTTGGAATCGTAAAGGGGAGCACTGAAGCTTTCTTT. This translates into CSVGIVKGSTEAFF.

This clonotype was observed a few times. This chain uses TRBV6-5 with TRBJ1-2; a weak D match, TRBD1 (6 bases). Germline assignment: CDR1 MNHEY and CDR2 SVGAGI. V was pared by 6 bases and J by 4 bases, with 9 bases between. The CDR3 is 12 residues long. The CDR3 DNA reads TGTGCCAGCAGGGACAGTTCCTATGGCTACACCTTC. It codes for CASRDSSYGYTF.

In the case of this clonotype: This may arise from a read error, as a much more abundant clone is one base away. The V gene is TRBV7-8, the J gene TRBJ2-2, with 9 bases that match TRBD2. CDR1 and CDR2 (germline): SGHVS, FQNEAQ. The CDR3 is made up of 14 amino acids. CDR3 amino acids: CASQRGANTGGLFF. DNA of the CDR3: TGTGCCAGCCAGCGGGGGGCCAACACCGGGGGGCTGTTTTTT.